Following are 18 T cell receptor beta chains from one sample sequenced in a study of shared clonotypes between healthy human individuals. The naive CD8 population came from CD45RO-negative cells selected for CCR7, without terminally differentiated effector memory CD45RA+ cells. This table comes from immunoSEQ multiplex PCR, and its TCRdb copy is limited to in-frame clones, with some not included. The top ten clones hold around 0.3% of a sample with about 580,000 clones, roughly 98% of them seen once. The specimen sequenced was naive CD8+ T cells sorted from blood. The receptors derive from a young man in good health.

The chain combines TRBV29-1 with TRBJ2-1, with TRBD2 matching over 8 bases. Germline CDR1 and CDR2: SQVTM and ANQGSEA. The CDR3 consists of 16 residues. The V segment lost 4 bases and the J segment 9 bases; nucleotides outside the gene matches: 17. The CDR3 sequence is CSVGGLAGLLILEQFF. The CDR3 nucleotides are TGCAGCGTTGGAGGTTTAGCGGGGCTACTTATACTTGAGCAGTTCTTC.

The sample holds one count of this clone. Other DNA sequences in this sample translate to the same CDR3. This CDR3 is CASSLGGRGEQYF. The DNA of the CDR3 is TGTGCCAGCAGCTTAGGAGGGAGGGGCGAGCAGTACTTC. The V call is TRBV7-9, the J call TRBJ2-7; 7 bases match TRBD2. Germline V gives CDR1 SEHNR, CDR2 FQNEAQ (reference sequence). There are 13 residues in the CDR3. V gave up 1 base and J gave up 6 bases; unmatched junction bases: 3. Combining the CDR3 with reference TRBV7-9 and TRBJ2-7 gives the whole variable domain DTGVSQNPRHKITKRGQNVTFRCDPISEHNRLYWYRQTLGQGPEFLTYFQNEAQLEKSRLLSDRFSAERPKGSFSTLEIQRTEQGDSAMYLCASSLGGRGEQYFGPGTRLTVT.

The chain joins TRBV7-9 to TRBJ2-1; D is uncertain. The ends were cut back, 7 bases at V and 2 bases at J, with 12 bases in the middle. The CDR3 totals 14 residues. Germline values: CDR1 SEHNR, CDR2 FQNEAQ (reference sequence). The CDR3 sequence: CASTPQWTYNEQFF. CDR3 in DNA: TGTGCCAGCACCCCCCAATGGACCTACAATGAGCAGTTCTTC.

This clone was seen just once. The V gene is TRBV4-2, the J gene TRBJ2-7; D tentatively reads TRBD1 or TRBD2 (6 bases each). CDR3 size: 17 residues. Trimming stripped 2 bases from V and 7 bases from J, with 24 bases between. Germline V gene lookup returns CDR1 LGHNA and CDR2 YNFKEQ. The CDR3, as DNA: TGTGCCAGCAGCCAACCGGAACTCGGGGGCCTAACTACAGAGCAGTACTTC. Translating it yields CASSQPELGGLTTEQYF.

V usage is TRBV7-9 and J usage is TRBJ1-1; a possible D gene is TRBD1 (5 bases). CDR3 length: 14 amino acids. Trimming took 0 bases from V and 1 from J, leaving 6 bases between them. Germline V gene data show CDR1 as SEHNR and CDR2 as FQNEAQ (reference sequence). The CDR3 here is CASSLAQGNTEAFF. CDR3 DNA sequence: TGTGCCAGCAGCTTAGCGCAGGGGAACACTGAAGCTTTCTTT.

This chain connects TRBV29-1 to TRBJ2-4; 8 bases are a match to TRBD1. Trimming at V came to 5 bases and at J to 6 bases, leaving 6 bases not matched to a gene. CDR1 and CDR2 from the germline V gene are SQVTM and ANQGSEA. This CDR3 has 13 amino acids. CDR3 protein: CSVPGQAINIQYF. Here the CDR3 DNA reads TGCAGCGTTCCGGGACAGGCTATAAACATTCAGTACTTC. The whole variable domain, remainder taken from reference TRBV29-1 and TRBJ2-4, is SAVISQKPSRDICQRGTSLTIQCQVDSQVTMMFWYRQQPGQSLTLIATANQGSEATYESGFVIDKFPISRPNLTFSTLTVSNMSPEDSSIYLCSVPGQAINIQYFGAGTRLSVL.

This clone has just one count. CDR3 sequence (DNA): TGCAGCGTTGAAGCTAGCGGCCTACTCTACAATGAGCAGTTCTTC. Its translation is CSVEASGLLYNEQFF. The chain joins TRBV29-1 to TRBJ2-1; 7 nucleotides agree with TRBD2. Germline CDR1 and CDR2: SQVTM and ANQGSEA. The CDR3 consists of 15 residues. V lost 1 base and J lost 3; bases outside the gene matches: 6.

This chain connects TRBV9 to TRBJ2-2; D gene uncertain. The CDR3 length is 14 residues. Germline CDR1 SGDLS, CDR2 YYNGEE. Trimming removed 5 bases at V and 0 bases at J, with 8 bases between. The CDR3 bases are TGTGCCAGCAGGGGCCTGGCGAACACCGGGGAGCTGTTTTTT. Its translation is CASRGLANTGELFF.

This clone appeared once. This chain joins TRBV7-9 and TRBJ2-6; D remains ambiguous. The CDR3 sequence is 15 residues long. Trimming stripped 7 bases from V and 5 bases from J, with 15 bases between. Germline V gives CDR1 SEHNR, CDR2 FQNEAQ (reference sequence). The CDR3 here is CASILGFGWANVLTF. The CDR3, as DNA: TGTGCCAGCATCCTCGGCTTCGGTTGGGCCAACGTCCTGACTTTC. Full variable domain (remainder filled in from reference TRBV7-9 and TRBJ2-6): DTGVSQNPRHKITKRGQNVTFRCDPISEHNRLYWYRQTLGQGPEFLTYFQNEAQLEKSRLLSDRFSAERPKGSFSTLEIQRTEQGDSAMYLCASILGFGWANVLTFGAGSRLTVL.

V gene TRBV11-2 combines with J gene TRBJ2-1, with D perhaps TRBD1 (6 bases). Trimming took off 1 base at V and 5 bases at J, with 9 bases between the two ends. CDR3 length: 14 residues. CDR1 and CDR2 (germline): SGHAT, FQNNGV. CDR3 loop: CASSLAGQNNEQFF. The CDR3 DNA follows: TGTGCCAGCAGCTTAGCGGGACAAAACAATGAGCAGTTCTTC. Based on the CDR3 plus reference TRBV11-2 and TRBJ2-1, the full variable domain is EAGVAQSPRYKIIEKRQSVAFWCNPISGHATLYWYQQILGQGPKLLIQFQNNGVVDDSQLPKDRFSAERLKGVDSTLKIQPAKLEDSAVYLCASSLAGQNNEQFFGPGTRLTVL.

This sequence joins TRBV23-1 and TRBJ1-4, with TRBD1 matching over 9 bases. TRBV23-1 belongs to the ORF category, with a function that is uncertain. The junction had 6 bases not matched to a gene; V was cut back by 9 bases and J by 7 bases. The CDR3 runs to 13 residues. CDR3 region: CARRQGGGEKLFF. As DNA, the CDR3 is TGCGCCAGGCGACAGGGGGGCGGTGAAAAACTGTTTTTT.

CDR3 amino acids: CASRLSTGMTDTQYF. As DNA, the CDR3 is TGTGCCAGCAGACTTTCGACAGGGATGACAGATACGCAGTATTTT. This chain joins TRBV6-5 and TRBJ2-3; 7 positions agree with TRBD1. Germline assignment: CDR1 MNHEY and CDR2 SVGAGI. Germline trimming cut 6 bases from V and 3 bases from J; bases unmatched to any gene: 9. The length of the CDR3 is 15 residues.

J is TRBJ2-3 and V is TRBV9; D may be TRBD2 (6 bases). This CDR3 region has 15 residues. V lost 1 base and J lost 2, with 11 bases in between. The V gene's germline CDR1 is SGDLS and CDR2 YYNGEE. The CDR3 spells CASSVSGRDTDTQYF. Here the CDR3 DNA reads TGTGCCAGCAGCGTATCCGGGCGGGACACAGATACGCAGTATTTT. The variable domain in full, completed from reference TRBV9 and TRBJ2-3, reads DSGVTQTPKHLITATGQRVTLRCSPRSGDLSVYWYQQSLDQGLQFLIQYYNGEERAKGNILERFSAQQFPDLHSELNLSSLELGDSALYFCASSVSGRDTDTQYFGPGTRLTVL.

The rearrangement joins TRBV11-2 to TRBJ2-1; D is ambiguous. This CDR3 has 16 amino acids. V was shortened by 6 bases and J by 8 bases, with 23 bases between the two germline ends. Germline V gene lookup returns CDR1 SGHAT and CDR2 FQNNGV. This CDR3 is CASRTTLHSQDDEQFF. The CDR3 DNA sequence: TGTGCCAGCAGAACCACTCTGCACTCACAAGACGATGAGCAGTTCTTC.

The chain couples TRBV10-3 to TRBJ2-1; D is unclear. This CDR3 spans 13 amino acids. V lost 6 bases, J lost 6 bases, and 12 bases lay in between. Germline V lookup: CDR1 ENHRY, CDR2 SYGVKD. The CDR3 loop is CAIRDLGFNEQFF. The DNA for the CDR3 is TGTGCCATCAGGGACCTAGGGTTCAATGAGCAGTTCTTC.

Notes on this clone: This sample includes further DNA sequences coding for the same CDR3. The genes are TRBV7-9 and TRBJ1-1; no reliable D call. This CDR3 has 11 amino acids. Germline V lookup: CDR1 SEHNR, CDR2 FQNEAQ (reference sequence). V was cut by 1 base and J by 7 bases, with 4 bases left in between. This CDR3 reads CASSLVSEAFF. In DNA form, the CDR3 reads TGTGCCAGCAGCTTAGTTAGTGAAGCTTTCTTT.

This sequence joins TRBV4-1 and TRBJ2-5; TRBD1 might be the D (6 bases). Trimming took off 2 bases at V and 7 bases at J, with 11 bases between the two ends. CDR3 length: 13 amino acids. Germline CDR1 is MGHRA and CDR2 is YSYEKL. CDR3 sequence reads: CASSQRTEGTQYF. The CDR3 nucleotides read TGCGCCAGCAGCCAACGGACAGAAGGGACCCAGTACTTC.

This chain connects TRBV28 to TRBJ2-7; tentatively, D is TRBD1 (5 bases). V was shortened by 7 bases and J by 5 bases, with 15 bases between the two germline ends. CDR1 is MDHEN, CDR2 SYDVKM, per germline. The CDR3 has 13 amino acids. The CDR3, as DNA: TGTGCCAGCACCCTCCAGGGTATCGACGAGCAGTACTTC. Protein product: CASTLQGIDEQYF.